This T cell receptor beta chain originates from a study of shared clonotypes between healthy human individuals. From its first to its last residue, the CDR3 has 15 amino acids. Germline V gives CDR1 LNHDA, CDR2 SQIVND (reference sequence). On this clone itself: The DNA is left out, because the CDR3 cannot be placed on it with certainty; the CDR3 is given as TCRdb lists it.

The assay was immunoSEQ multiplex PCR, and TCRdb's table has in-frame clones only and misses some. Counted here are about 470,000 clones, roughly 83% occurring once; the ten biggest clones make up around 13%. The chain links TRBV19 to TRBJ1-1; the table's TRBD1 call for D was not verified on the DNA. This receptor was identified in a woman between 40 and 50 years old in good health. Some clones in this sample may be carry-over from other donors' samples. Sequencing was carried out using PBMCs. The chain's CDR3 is CASRPLDSTSGEAFF.